The 23 T cell receptor beta chains below come from one sample, sequenced in a study of blood T cell repertoires in COVID-19. Measured with immunoSEQ multiplex PCR; TCRdb has only the in-frame clones, and not every one. The sample has 250,000 or so clones, about 87% seen once. Input material: PBMCs or T cells enriched from blood (not recorded which). These receptors were taken from a woman in her 40s who had been exposed to COVID-19.

This clone was observed a single time. The J gene is TRBJ1-1, the V gene TRBV28; TRBD1 might be the D (5 bases). The CDR3 has 13 residues. V was shortened by 5 bases and J by 0 bases, with 7 bases between the two germline ends. Germline lookup yields CDR1 MDHEN and CDR2 SYDVKM. The CDR3 sequence: CASSRGVNTEAFF. As DNA, the CDR3 is TGTGCCAGCAGTCGGGGGGTGAACACTGAAGCTTTCTTT. Together with reference TRBV28 and TRBJ1-1, the CDR3 gives the full variable domain: DVKVTQSSRYLVKRTGEKVFLECVQDMDHENMFWYRQDPGLGLRLIYFSYDVKMKEKGDIPEGYSVSREKKERFSLILESASTNQTSMYLCASSRGVNTEAFFGQGTRLTVV.

This chain joins TRBV7-9 and TRBJ1-1; TRBD1 is a possible D gene (5 bases). This CDR3 comprises 15 residues. The V end lost 0 bases, the J end lost 5 bases, and 13 bases lay between the germline ends. CDR1 is SEHNR and CDR2 is FQNEAQ in the germline V gene (reference sequence). The CDR3 region is CASSLAAGRGTEAFF. The CDR3 nucleotides read TGTGCCAGCAGCTTAGCGGCAGGGCGGGGGACTGAAGCTTTCTTT.

The chain combines TRBV9 with TRBJ1-3; possibly TRBD1 for D (5 bases). This CDR3 contains 14 residues. V was cut by 3 bases and J by 6 bases, with 13 bases left in between. CDR1 SGDLS and CDR2 YYNGEE come from the germline V gene. As DNA, the CDR3 is TGTGCCAGCAGCGCCTGGAGGGACGAAAACACCATATATTTT. Translation: CASSAWRDENTIYF.

Here the CDR3 reads CASGRVFGTDTQYF. DNA for the CDR3: TGTGCCAGCGGGCGAGTTTTTGGTACAGATACGCAGTATTTT. This chain uses TRBV6-5 with TRBJ2-3, with D uncertain. Germline V CDR1 and CDR2: MNHEY, SVGAGI. CDR3 length: 14 residues. Trimming removed 8 bases at V and 3 bases at J, with 15 bases between.

This sequence joins TRBV27 and TRBJ2-1; tentative D call: TRBD1 (5 bases). The CDR3 is 12 residues long. Germline CDR1 is MNHEY and CDR2 is SMNVEV (reference sequence). The germline V and J ends were trimmed by 7 bases and 15 bases, with 19 bases remaining between them. In DNA form, the CDR3 reads TGTGCCAGCATTCCCAGGGTGGGGCTTTGGTTCTTC. Amino acids: CASIPRVGLWFF.

This chain links TRBV28 with TRBJ2-7; no definite D call. There are 13 residues in the CDR3. Germline CDR1 and CDR2: MDHEN and SYDVKM. The V gene lost 0 bases and the J gene lost 1 base, with 4 bases spanning the gap. The DNA for the CDR3 is TGTGCCAGCAGTTTATGGAGTTCCTACGAGCAGTACGTC. It translates to CASSLWSSYEQYV.

V usage is TRBV30 and J usage is TRBJ1-2; 7 nucleotides agree with TRBD1. The V and J ends lost 5 bases and 3 bases, in that order; junction bases with no gene match: 3. This CDR3 is built from 12 residues. CDR1 and CDR2 (germline): GTSNPN, SVGIG (reference sequence). The CDR3 nucleotides are TGTGCCTGGGACAGGGCCTACTATGGCTACACCTTC. This encodes CAWDRAYYGYTF.

The gene calls are TRBV7-8 and TRBJ2-3; D is perhaps TRBD2 (6 bases). V was clipped by 0 bases and J by 2 bases, with 15 bases between them. Germline V gives CDR1 SGHVS, CDR2 FQNEAQ. This CDR3 comprises 17 residues. This CDR3 reads CASSLAGRGSYTDTQYF. The CDR3 nucleotides are TGTGCCAGCAGCTTAGCGGGTCGGGGGTCATACACAGATACGCAGTATTTT.

The chain uses TRBV5-1 and TRBJ2-1; D perhaps matches TRBD2 (6 bases). The CDR3 length is 14 residues. Germline V lookup: CDR1 SGHRS, CDR2 YFSETQ. The germline V and J ends were trimmed by 3 bases and 6 bases, with 13 bases remaining between them. DNA of the CDR3: TGCGCCAGCAGCTCCGGACTACCTTCCAATGAGCAGTTCTTC. Its protein is CASSSGLPSNEQFF.

This chain joins TRBV6-6 and TRBJ1-1, with a tentative D call TRBD1 (6 bases). The CDR3 totals 14 residues. With 6 bases removed from V and 2 bases from J, the gap between germline ends came to 13 bases. The V gene's germline CDR1 is MNHNY and CDR2 SVGAGI (reference sequence). CDR3 in DNA: TGTGCCAGCAGGGCGGACAGTCCCAACACTGAAGCTTTCTTT. Translation gives CASRADSPNTEAFF.

This rearrangement joins TRBV5-4 to TRBJ1-3; maybe TRBD1 (5 bases). Trimming pared 4 bases from V and 0 bases from J, leaving 11 bases between. CDR3 length: 15 residues. Looked up from germline, CDR1 is SGHNT and CDR2 is YYREEE (reference sequence). For the CDR3, the DNA is TGTGCCAGCAGCCGAGACAGCTTCTCTGGAAACACCATATATTTT. Its translation: CASSRDSFSGNTIYF.

This rearrangement joins TRBV19 to TRBJ1-5; TRBD1 matches at 10 bases. The CDR3 spans 15 residues. Germline loops: CDR1 LNHDA, CDR2 SQIVND (reference sequence). V lost 7 bases and J lost 2; bases outside the gene matches: 5. CDR3 coding DNA: TGTGCCAGTAAAGACAGGGGGCTCGGCAATCAGCCCCAGCATTTT. This gives the protein CASKDRGLGNQPQHF.

The rearrangement uses TRBV11-2 and TRBJ2-4; TRBD1 might be the D (5 bases). CDR1 is SGHAT and CDR2 is FQNNGV in the germline V gene. This CDR3 spans 14 amino acids. The ends were cut back, 1 base at V and 7 bases at J, with 11 bases in the middle. The CDR3 is CASSLGGTANIQYF. The CDR3 DNA is TGTGCCAGCAGCTTAGGGGGCACCGCTAACATTCAGTACTTC. Together with reference TRBV11-2 and TRBJ2-4, the CDR3 gives the full variable domain: EAGVAQSPRYKIIEKRQSVAFWCNPISGHATLYWYQQILGQGPKLLIQFQNNGVVDDSQLPKDRFSAERLKGVDSTLKIQPAKLEDSAVYLCASSLGGTANIQYFGAGTRLSVL.

The rearrangement uses TRBV18 and TRBJ1-2; D ambiguous. With 2 bases removed from V and 0 bases from J, the gap between germline ends came to 10 bases. Germline CDR1 reads KGHSH; CDR2 reads LQKENI. The CDR3 covers 15 residues. CDR3 nucleotides: TGTGCCAGCTCACCAGGAGAAACCTCTAACTATGGCTACACCTTC. This translates into CASSPGETSNYGYTF.

The chain links TRBV12-3 or TRBV12-4 to TRBJ1-2; perhaps TRBD1 as D (6 bases). The length of the CDR3 is 13 residues. V was cut by 6 bases and J by 6 bases, with 14 bases left in between. This chain's CDR3 is CASSLTRQDGYTF. Written as DNA, the CDR3 is TGTGCCAGCAGCCTGACCCGACAGGATGGCTACACCTTC.

The J gene is TRBJ1-2, the V gene TRBV5-1; no clear D gene. The germline V and J ends were trimmed by 1 base and 4 bases, with 14 bases remaining between them. Germline V gives CDR1 SGHRS, CDR2 YFSETQ. The CDR3 consists of 15 residues. Here the CDR3 DNA reads TGCGCCAGCAGCTTGTCAGCGGGGATCAGCTATGGCTACACCTTC. It is translated as CASSLSAGISYGYTF.

CDR3 nucleotide sequence: TGTGCCAGCAACCACCACAACGAGCAGTACTTC. Its protein is CASNHHNEQYF. The rearrangement links TRBV28 to TRBJ2-7; D not resolved. The CDR3 is 11 residues long. In germline, CDR1 is MDHEN, CDR2 SYDVKM. V was shortened by 7 bases and J by 5 bases, with 9 bases between the two germline ends.

V usage is TRBV19 and J usage is TRBJ1-5; 12 bases fit TRBD1. The CDR3 totals 15 residues. Per germline, CDR1 LNHDA and CDR2 SQIVND (reference sequence). J lost 6 bases, V lost 4 bases, and 4 bases had no gene match. CDR3 sequence: CASSTVGQGAQPQHF. The CDR3 DNA is TGTGCCAGTAGTACCGTGGGACAGGGGGCTCAGCCCCAGCATTTT.

The chain uses TRBV7-8 and TRBJ2-1; possible D gene TRBD2, 6 bases. The germline V gene has CDR1 SGHVS and CDR2 FQNEAQ. Deletions cut 5 bases from V and 5 bases from J, with 19 bases between. CDR3 length equals 16 residues. The CDR3 protein is CASSRLGSGYNNEQFF. The DNA for the CDR3 is TGTGCCAGCAGCCGACTAGGTAGCGGATATAACAATGAGCAGTTCTTC.

J is TRBJ1-4 and V is TRBV9; TRBD1 is a possible D gene (5 bases). The CDR3 runs 15 residues. Trimming took off 2 bases at V and 6 bases at J, with 14 bases between the two ends. In germline, CDR1 is SGDLS, CDR2 YYNGEE. The CDR3 is CASSVGGALYEKLFF. CDR3 coding DNA: TGTGCCAGCAGCGTTGGTGGGGCGTTATATGAAAAACTGTTTTTT.

This clone was counted a single time. This chain connects TRBV6-5 to TRBJ1-2, with 10 nucleotides matching TRBD1. Looked up from germline, CDR1 is MNHEY and CDR2 is SVGAGI. V lost 6 bases to trimming and J lost 5 bases; unmatched junction nucleotides: 9. This CDR3 contains 15 residues. The CDR3 nucleotides are TGTGCCAGCAGGAGATTTGGGACAGGGGATTATGGCTACACCTTC. The encoded protein is CASRRFGTGDYGYTF.

This chain uses TRBV9 with TRBJ2-1, with TRBD2 matching 9 bases. The length of the CDR3 is 15 residues. In germline, CDR1 is SGDLS, CDR2 YYNGEE. The V segment lost 4 bases and the J segment 2 bases; nucleotides outside the gene matches: 4. The CDR3 here is CASSLIAGAYNEQFF. The CDR3 nucleotides read TGTGCCAGCAGCTTGATAGCGGGAGCCTACAATGAGCAGTTCTTC.

The chain recombines TRBV9 with TRBJ1-2; 7 nucleotides align to TRBD1. Germline CDR1 is SGDLS and CDR2 is YYNGEE. This CDR3 contains 15 residues. V gave up 0 bases and J gave up 4 bases; unmatched junction bases: 6. The CDR3 nucleotides read TGTGCCAGCAGCGTAGAGCTGTCAGGGGGCTATGGCTACACCTTC. Residues: CASSVELSGGYGYTF. Full variable domain (outside the CDR3, taken from reference TRBV9 and TRBJ1-2): DSGVTQTPKHLITATGQRVTLRCSPRSGDLSVYWYQQSLDQGLQFLIQYYNGEERAKGNILERFSAQQFPDLHSELNLSSLELGDSALYFCASSVELSGGYGYTFGSGTRLTVV.